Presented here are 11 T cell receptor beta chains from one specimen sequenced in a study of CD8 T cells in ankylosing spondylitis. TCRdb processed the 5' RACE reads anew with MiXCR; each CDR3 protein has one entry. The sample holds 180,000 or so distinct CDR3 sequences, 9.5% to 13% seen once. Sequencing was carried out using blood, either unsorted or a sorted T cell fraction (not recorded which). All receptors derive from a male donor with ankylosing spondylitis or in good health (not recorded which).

The CDR3 reads CASSQQFFGTSGGDEQFF. The CDR3 DNA reads TGTGCCAGCAGCCAACAATTTTTCGGGACTAGCGGGGGCGATGAGCAGTTCTTC. The rearrangement links TRBV14 to TRBJ2-1, with 14 bases identical to TRBD2. V trimming: 2 bases; J trimming: 8 bases; junction bases outside the gene matches: 11. The CDR3 sequence is 18 residues long. Germline V gene sequence: CDR1 SGHDN, CDR2 FVKESK.

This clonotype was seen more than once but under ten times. DNA for the CDR3: TGTGCCAGCAGCAAAGCGGGGGAAAAGGGATTCCTTAGCAATCAGCCCCAGCATTTT. Translation gives CASSKAGEKGFLSNQPQHF. V usage is TRBV21-1 and J usage is TRBJ1-5. TRBV21-1 is an annotated pseudogene. CDR3 length: 19 amino acids.

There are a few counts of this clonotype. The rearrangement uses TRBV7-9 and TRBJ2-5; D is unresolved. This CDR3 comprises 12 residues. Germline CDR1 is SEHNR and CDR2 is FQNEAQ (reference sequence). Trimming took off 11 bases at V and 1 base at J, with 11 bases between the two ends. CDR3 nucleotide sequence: TGTGCCGGATCCCCAGGCCAAGAGACCCAGTACTTC. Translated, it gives CAGSPGQETQYF.

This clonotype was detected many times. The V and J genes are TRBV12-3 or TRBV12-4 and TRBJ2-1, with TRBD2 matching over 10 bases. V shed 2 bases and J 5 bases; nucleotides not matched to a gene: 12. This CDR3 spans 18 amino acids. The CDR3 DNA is TGTGCCAGCAGTTTAAAAGGGGTACTAGCGGGAAGACACAATGAGCAGTTCTTC. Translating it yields CASSLKGVLAGRHNEQFF.

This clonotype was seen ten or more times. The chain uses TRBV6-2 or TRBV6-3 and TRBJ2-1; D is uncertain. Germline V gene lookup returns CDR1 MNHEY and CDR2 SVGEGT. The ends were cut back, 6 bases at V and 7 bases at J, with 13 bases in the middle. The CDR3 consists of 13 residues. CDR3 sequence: CASRGFLPNEQFF. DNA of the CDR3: TGTGCCAGCAGGGGTTTTCTACCGAATGAGCAGTTCTTC.

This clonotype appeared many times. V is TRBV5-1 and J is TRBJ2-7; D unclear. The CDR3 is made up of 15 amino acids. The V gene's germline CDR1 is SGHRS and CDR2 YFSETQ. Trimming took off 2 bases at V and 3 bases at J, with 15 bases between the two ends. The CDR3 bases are TGCGCCAGCAGCTTTGCGGCCGAACCGGGCTACGAGCAGTACTTC. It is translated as CASSFAAEPGYEQYF.

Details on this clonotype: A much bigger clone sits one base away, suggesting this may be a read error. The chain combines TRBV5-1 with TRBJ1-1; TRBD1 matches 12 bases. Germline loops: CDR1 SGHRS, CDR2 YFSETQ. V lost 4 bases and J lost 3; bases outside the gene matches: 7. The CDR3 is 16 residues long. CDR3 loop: CASSHGTGGDDTEAFF. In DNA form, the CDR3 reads TGCGCCAGCAGCCACGGGACAGGGGGCGATGACACTGAAGCTTTCTTT.

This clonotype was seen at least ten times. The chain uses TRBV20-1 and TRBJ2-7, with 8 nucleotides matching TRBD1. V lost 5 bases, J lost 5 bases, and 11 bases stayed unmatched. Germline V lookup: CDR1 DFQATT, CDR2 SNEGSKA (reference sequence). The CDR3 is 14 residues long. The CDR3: CSAAIQGETHEQYF. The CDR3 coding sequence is TGCAGTGCTGCAATACAGGGGGAAACCCACGAGCAGTACTTC.

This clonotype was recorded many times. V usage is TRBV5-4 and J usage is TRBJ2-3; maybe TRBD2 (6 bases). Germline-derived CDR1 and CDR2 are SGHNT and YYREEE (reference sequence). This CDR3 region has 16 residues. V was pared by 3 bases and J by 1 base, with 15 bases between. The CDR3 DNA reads TGTGCCAGCAGCTCCGGTCGGGAGATCGGCACAGATACGCAGTATTTT. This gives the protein CASSSGREIGTDTQYF.

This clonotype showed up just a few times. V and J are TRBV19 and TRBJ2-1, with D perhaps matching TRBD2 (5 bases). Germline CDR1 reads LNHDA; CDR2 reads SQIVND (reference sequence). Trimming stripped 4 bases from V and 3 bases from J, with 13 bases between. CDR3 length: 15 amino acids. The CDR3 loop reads CASSNTGKYYNEQFF. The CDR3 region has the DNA TGTGCCAGTAGTAATACGGGAAAATACTACAATGAGCAGTTCTTC.

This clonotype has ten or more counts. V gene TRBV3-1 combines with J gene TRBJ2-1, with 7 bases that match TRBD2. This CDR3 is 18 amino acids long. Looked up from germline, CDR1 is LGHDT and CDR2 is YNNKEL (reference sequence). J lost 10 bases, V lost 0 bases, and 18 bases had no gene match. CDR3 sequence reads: CASSQEWEGLRFGGEQFF. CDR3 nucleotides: TGTGCCAGCAGCCAAGAATGGGAGGGACTACGGTTCGGAGGGGAGCAGTTCTTC.